These T cell receptor beta chains were read from a single sample in a study of cytomegalovirus exposure and HLA in healthy donors. TCRdb's table, derived via immunoSEQ multiplex PCR, lists solely in-frame clones and lacks some. This table has over 200,000 clones, roughly 85% appearing once. Specimen: PBMCs. All receptors derive from a woman under 30 in good health and CMV-seronegative. CDR3s include the opening cysteine and the closing phenylalanine or tryptophan. Rows give clone size only sometimes, using once, few, many, or a class for an expanded clone.

clone_size: few; j_call: TRBJ1-1; v_call: TRBV2; cdr3_aa: CASTGDSMNTEAFF
clone_size: -; j_call: TRBJ1-3; v_call: TRBV4-2; cdr3_aa: CASSQARALDSGNTIYF
clone_size: -; j_call: TRBJ2-1; v_call: TRBV28; cdr3_aa: CASSFLGQGVGEQFF
clone_size: -; j_call: TRBJ2-7; v_call: TRBV7-9; cdr3_aa: CASSFGAGGLSYEQYF
clone_size: -; j_call: TRBJ1-1; v_call: TRBV18; cdr3_aa: CASSPRTGMNTEAFF
clone_size: -; j_call: TRBJ2-1; v_call: TRBV6-6; cdr3_aa: CASRPLINNEQFF
clone_size: -; j_call: TRBJ2-2; v_call: TRBV5-1; cdr3_aa: CASSSGEVTGELFF
clone_size: -; j_call: TRBJ2-1; v_call: TRBV5-8; cdr3_aa: CASSFPLPGGHNEQFF
clone_size: -; j_call: TRBJ1-5; v_call: TRBV28; cdr3_aa: CASNDRVGDQPQHF
clone_size: -; j_call: TRBJ2-7; v_call: TRBV18; cdr3_aa: CASSPRVNEQYF
clone_size: few; j_call: TRBJ2-2; v_call: TRBV5-1; cdr3_aa: CASSQGVAGELFF
clone_size: -; j_call: TRBJ2-1; v_call: TRBV5-1; cdr3_aa: CASSLEAAGVFSEQFF
clone_size: -; j_call: TRBJ1-2; v_call: TRBV5-6; cdr3_aa: CASSLVRQGGYGYTF
clone_size: -; j_call: TRBJ2-2; v_call: TRBV13; cdr3_aa: CASSSGTGIPGELFF
clone_size: few; j_call: TRBJ2-7; v_call: TRBV29-1; cdr3_aa: CSVASPGEQYF
clone_size: -; j_call: TRBJ1-2; v_call: TRBV5-1; cdr3_aa: CASKGQGADRGRGYTF
clone_size: -; j_call: TRBJ2-7; v_call: TRBV7-9; cdr3_aa: CASSPVGREGYEQYF
clone_size: -; j_call: TRBJ2-2; v_call: TRBV29-1; cdr3_aa: CSVEQDSGGELFF
clone_size: once; j_call: TRBJ1-2; v_call: TRBV7-9; cdr3_aa: CASSLVGGNYGYTF
clone_size: -; j_call: TRBJ2-7; v_call: TRBV4-1; cdr3_aa: CASSQVRGTSYEQYF
clone_size: -; j_call: TRBJ2-2; v_call: TRBV2; cdr3_aa: CASLNWGGGAGELFF
clone_size: -; j_call: TRBJ1-4; v_call: TRBV29-1; cdr3_aa: CSASGQPNEKLFF
clone_size: -; j_call: TRBJ2-3; v_call: TRBV30; cdr3_aa: CAWSVGQGRTDTQYF
clone_size: -; j_call: TRBJ1-6; v_call: TRBV6-1; cdr3_aa: CASSASGGKRRSPLHF
clone_size: -; j_call: TRBJ2-1; v_call: TRBV29-1; cdr3_aa: CSVDGVSTQGEQFF
clone_size: -; j_call: TRBJ1-1; v_call: TRBV5-5; cdr3_aa: CASSLLVTGINTEAFF
clone_size: once; j_call: TRBJ2-3; v_call: TRBV29-1; cdr3_aa: CSVIREGRADTQYF
clone_size: -; j_call: TRBJ2-2; v_call: TRBV30; cdr3_aa: CAWSALGQGLGELFF
clone_size: -; j_call: TRBJ2-5; v_call: TRBV5-4; cdr3_aa: CASSQEGETQYF
clone_size: -; j_call: TRBJ1-5; v_call: TRBV30; cdr3_aa: CAWSVRTGDQPQHF
clone_size: -; j_call: TRBJ2-3; v_call: TRBV9; cdr3_aa: CASSVVGRRTDTQYF
clone_size: -; j_call: TRBJ2-1; v_call: TRBV6-5; cdr3_aa: CASSSYRDEQFF
clone_size: -; j_call: TRBJ2-5; v_call: TRBV5-4; cdr3_aa: CASGRQDQETQYF
clone_size: few; j_call: TRBJ2-7; v_call: TRBV5-4; cdr3_aa: CASSLGGAKGEQYF
clone_size: -; j_call: TRBJ2-1; v_call: TRBV11-2; cdr3_aa: CASSLLQNNEQFF
clone_size: -; j_call: TRBJ2-3; v_call: TRBV9; cdr3_aa: CASSVEAGVGDTQYF
clone_size: -; j_call: TRBJ1-5; v_call: TRBV30; cdr3_aa: CAWNTGGNQPQHF
clone_size: few; j_call: TRBJ1-6; v_call: TRBV6-5; cdr3_aa: CASTRGLTSNSPLHF
clone_size: few; j_call: TRBJ1-1; v_call: TRBV10-1; cdr3_aa: CASSKDTGNTEAFF
clone_size: -; j_call: TRBJ2-7; v_call: TRBV19; cdr3_aa: CASTRSPGTGGGEQYF
clone_size: many; j_call: TRBJ2-2; v_call: TRBV2; cdr3_aa: CASNLRDNTGELFF
clone_size: -; j_call: TRBJ2-2; v_call: TRBV28; cdr3_aa: CASSFQVLTGELFF
clone_size: -; j_call: TRBJ2-7; v_call: TRBV6-1; cdr3_aa: CASTPAAPYEQYF
clone_size: -; j_call: TRBJ1-3; v_call: TRBV30; cdr3_aa: CAWSQGLSSTIYF
clone_size: -; j_call: TRBJ2-5; v_call: TRBV5-4; cdr3_aa: CASTIGGQETQYF
clone_size: -; j_call: TRBJ2-7; v_call: TRBV9; cdr3_aa: CASSVGSGSSYEQYF
clone_size: -; j_call: TRBJ2-1; v_call: TRBV29-1; cdr3_aa: CSVGPPGNEQFF
clone_size: -; j_call: TRBJ2-7; v_call: TRBV27; cdr3_aa: CASTPWGGASYEQYF
clone_size: -; j_call: TRBJ1-3; v_call: TRBV27; cdr3_aa: CASRKTGGALHSGNTIYF
clone_size: once; j_call: TRBJ2-3; v_call: TRBV30; cdr3_aa: CAWSVYHQLESDTQYF
clone_size: -; j_call: TRBJ2-3; v_call: TRBV28; cdr3_aa: CASNARGGKASTDTQYF
clone_size: -; j_call: TRBJ2-7; v_call: TRBV7-9; cdr3_aa: CASSFRDHDYEQYF